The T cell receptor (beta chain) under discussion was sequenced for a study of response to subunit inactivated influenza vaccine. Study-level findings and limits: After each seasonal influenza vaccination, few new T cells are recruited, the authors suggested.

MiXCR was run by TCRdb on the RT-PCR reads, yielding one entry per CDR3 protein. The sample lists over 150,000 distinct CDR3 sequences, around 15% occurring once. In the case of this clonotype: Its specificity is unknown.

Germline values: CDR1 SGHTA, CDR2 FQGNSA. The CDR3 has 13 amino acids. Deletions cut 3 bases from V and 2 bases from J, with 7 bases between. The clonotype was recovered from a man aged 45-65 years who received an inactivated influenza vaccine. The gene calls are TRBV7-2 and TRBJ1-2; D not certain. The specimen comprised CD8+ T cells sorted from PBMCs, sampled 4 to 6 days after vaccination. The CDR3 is CASSFNPNYGYTF. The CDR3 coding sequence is TGTGCCAGCAGCTTTAACCCGAACTATGGCTACACCTTC.